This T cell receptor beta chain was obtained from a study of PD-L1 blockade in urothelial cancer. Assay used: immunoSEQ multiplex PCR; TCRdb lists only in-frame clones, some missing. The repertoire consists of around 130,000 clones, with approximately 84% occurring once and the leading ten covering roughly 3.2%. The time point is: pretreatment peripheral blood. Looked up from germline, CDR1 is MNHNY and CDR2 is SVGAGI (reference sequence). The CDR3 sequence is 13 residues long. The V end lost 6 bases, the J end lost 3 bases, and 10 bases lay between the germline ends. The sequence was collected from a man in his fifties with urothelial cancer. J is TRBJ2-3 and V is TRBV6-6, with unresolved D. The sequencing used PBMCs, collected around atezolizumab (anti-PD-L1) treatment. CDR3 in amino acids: CASSRPGTDTQYF. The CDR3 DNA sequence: TGTGCCAGCAGCAGACCCGGGACAGATACGCAGTATTTT.